This T cell receptor beta chain derives from a study of CD8+ T cells in alopecia areata. Study overall: Affected scalp percentage gauged treated patients' severity.

The treatment: oral pan-JAK inhibitor, 5-10 mg twice daily. This clone occurred a few times. Its antigen remains unknown. This CDR3 region has 13 residues. Germline V gene sequence: CDR1 SQVTM, CDR2 ANQGSEA. V gave up 5 bases and J gave up 10 bases; unmatched junction bases: 8. Extracted RNA was reverse transcribed into cDNA, the sequencing template. Clones were sequenced by immunoSEQ multiplex PCR, and TCRdb holds only the in-frame ones, with some missing. The repertoire consists of a few hundred thousand clones, with roughly 56% occurring once and the leading ten covering around 1.6%. Points from the study as a whole: Many expanded lesional clones stayed in scalp and blood while on tofacitinib. Mice showed TCR sharing more clearly than patients did, possibly owing to HLA.

The sequence derives from a human donor with alopecia areata. This sequence joins TRBV29-1 and TRBJ1-1; 12 bases align to TRBD1. Sequenced material: CD4+ T cells sorted from blood, taken at week 4, from a patient treated with tofacitinib. DNA of the CDR3: TGCAGCGTTCTCCGGGACAGGGGGCGCGGAGCTTTCTTT. Amino acids: CSVLRDRGRGAFF.